This T cell receptor (beta chain) was recovered during a study of cytomegalovirus exposure and HLA in healthy donors. The V end was cut by 0 bases, the J end by 5 bases, with 9 bases between. This CDR3 is built from 15 residues. The V gene's germline CDR1 is SGHDT and CDR2 YYEEEE. Vbeta (60) and Jbeta (13) primers were used in the PCR. Sequencing was performed with immunoSEQ multiplex PCR; in TCRdb, only in-frame clones are kept and a portion is missing. The data show approximately 64,000 clones, 60% to 85% seen once. This TCR was recovered from a male donor in good health and CMV-seropositive. Sequencing used PBMCs. V usage is TRBV5-6 and J usage is TRBJ1-6; unclear D gene. CDR3 sequence (DNA): TGTGCCAGCAGCTTGGTCCAGTCAAATAATTCACCCCTCCACTTT. This gives the protein CASSLVQSNNSPLHF.